These 27 T cell receptor beta chains share one sample of origin, sequenced in a study of blood T cell repertoires in COVID-19. Produced via immunoSEQ multiplex PCR; TCRdb's table is partial and in-frame only. The repertoire includes 360,000 or so clones, roughly 86% of them detected once, and around 1.7% sits in the top ten. Sequenced sample: PBMCs or T cells enriched from blood (not recorded which). The source of these receptors is a woman aged 25 to 45 who had recovered from COVID-19.

This chain uses TRBV11-1 with TRBJ1-1; 7 bases align to TRBD1. CDR3 length: 15 amino acids. J lost 2 bases, V lost 7 bases, and 10 bases had no gene match. Germline V lookup: CDR1 SGHAT, CDR2 FQDESV (reference sequence). DNA of the CDR3: TGTGCCAGCACCAGACAGGGTCCTTATAACACTGAAGCTTTCTTT. Translating gives CASTRQGPYNTEAFF.

This clone was detected once. The gene calls are TRBV4-2 and TRBJ1-2, with D possibly being TRBD1 (6 bases). CDR1 is LGHNA and CDR2 is YNFKEQ in the germline V gene. The CDR3 is 17 amino acids. Trimming left V 3 bases short and J 0 bases short, with 17 bases between. The CDR3 spells CASSHGTSYPPNYGYTF. DNA for the CDR3: TGTGCCAGCAGCCACGGGACAAGTTATCCCCCTAACTATGGCTACACCTTC.

The chain uses TRBV27 and TRBJ1-2; 9 nucleotides match TRBD1. The CDR3 has 13 residues. J was trimmed by 4 bases and V by 5 bases; bases with no gene match: 2. CDR1 and CDR2 from the germline V gene are MNHEY and SMNVEV (reference sequence). DNA for the CDR3: TGTGCCAGCAGTGGGACAGGGAGCTATGGCTACACCTTC. Translation gives CASSGTGSYGYTF.

The chain links TRBV27 to TRBJ2-2; possible D gene TRBD2, 5 bases. The V gene's germline CDR1 is MNHEY and CDR2 SMNVEV (reference sequence). Trimming cost V 3 bases and J 7 bases, with 12 bases left between them. The length of the CDR3 is 14 residues. Here the CDR3 DNA reads TGTGCCAGCAGTTTTTCCGGACTCGGCGGGGAGCTGTTTTTT. Translated, it gives CASSFSGLGGELFF.

This chain connects TRBV7-5 to TRBJ1-4; TRBD1, as called in the table, went unchecked against the DNA. TRBV7-5 is described as a pseudogene. The CDR3 has 18 amino acids. For the CDR3, the DNA is TGTGCCAGAAGCCTAAGACGGACACGCTATGCAACTAATGAAAAACTGTTTTTT. It codes for CARSLRRTRYATNEKLFF.

The chain uses TRBV25-1 and TRBJ1-3; D perhaps matches TRBD1 (6 bases). The V gene lost 1 base and the J gene lost 4 bases, with 11 bases spanning the gap. This CDR3 region has 15 residues. Germline-derived CDR1 and CDR2 are MGHDK and SYGVNS. CDR3 nucleotides: TGTGCCAGCAGTGAATCACCAGGGGTCGGAAACACCATATATTTT. Amino acids: CASSESPGVGNTIYF.

This sequence joins TRBV15 and TRBJ2-1, with 9 bases that match TRBD2. The CDR3 loop spans 16 amino acids. Germline V gene lookup returns CDR1 LNHNV and CDR2 YYDKDF (reference sequence). V dropped 6 bases and J dropped 6; count of bases not matched to a gene: 12. CDR3 protein: CATSVRGGRAANEQFF. In DNA form, the CDR3 reads TGTGCCACCAGTGTCCGGGGCGGGAGGGCCGCCAATGAGCAGTTCTTC. The full variable domain, in which reference TRBV15 and TRBJ2-1 provide the parts outside the CDR3, is DAMVIQNPRYQVTQFGKPVTLSCSQTLNHNVMYWYQQKSSQAPKLLFHYYDKDFNNEADTPDNFQSRRPNTSFCFLDIRSPGLGDTAMYLCATSVRGGRAANEQFFGPGTRLTVL.

The rearrangement links TRBV19 to TRBJ2-3; maybe TRBD2 (5 bases). Germline V lookup: CDR1 LNHDA, CDR2 SQIVND (reference sequence). V lost 5 bases and J 2 bases, leaving 11 bases between the germline ends. The CDR3 is 14 residues long. The CDR3 loop reads CASSPGLFTDTQYF. CDR3 coding DNA: TGTGCCAGTAGTCCCGGACTGTTCACAGATACGCAGTATTTT.

On this clone: Other DNA variants within this sample encode the same CDR3. The chain joins TRBV20-1 to TRBJ2-5; no clear D. In germline, CDR1 is DFQATT, CDR2 SNEGSKA (reference sequence). Trimming removed 6 bases at V and 0 bases at J, with 5 bases between. CDR3 size: 11 residues. The CDR3 DNA reads as TGCAGTGCCCAGAACCAAGAGACCCAGTACTTC. This translates into CSAQNQETQYF.

The V gene is TRBV4-1, the J gene TRBJ1-1; 8 nucleotides agree with TRBD1. V was clipped by 1 base and J by 7 bases; unmatched bases: 5. CDR3 length: 14 amino acids. Germline CDR1 and CDR2: MGHRA and YSYEKL. The DNA for the CDR3 is TGCGCCAGCAGCCAAGGTTCCGACAGGGGTGAAGCTTTCTTT. It is translated as CASSQGSDRGEAFF.

The chain combines TRBV19 with TRBJ2-6; D is possibly TRBD1 (6 bases). This CDR3 is built from 18 residues. Per the germline V gene, CDR1 is LNHDA and CDR2 is SQIVND (reference sequence). Trimming cost V 6 bases and J 0 bases, with 18 bases left between them. For the CDR3, the DNA is TGTGCCAGTAGACTCCCCACAGGGTTGGGCTCTGGGGCCAACGTCCTGACTTTC. This codes for CASRLPTGLGSGANVLTF.

CDR3 sequence reads: CASSLGGGPTDTQYF. DNA for the CDR3: TGTGCCAGCAGCTTAGGCGGGGGACCCACAGATACGCAGTATTTT. The chain is built from TRBV7-6 and TRBJ2-3, with TRBD2 identical over 7 bases. Germline V gene lookup returns CDR1 SGHVS and CDR2 FNYEAQ. The CDR3 extends over 15 amino acids. V dropped 1 base and J dropped 2; count of bases not matched to a gene: 3.

This rearrangement joins TRBV29-1 to TRBJ2-7; D gene ambiguous. The CDR3 length is 12 residues. Trimming pared 5 bases from V and 3 bases from J, leaving 11 bases between. CDR1 is SQVTM, CDR2 ANQGSEA, per germline. The CDR3 nucleotides are TGCAGCGTTTTGGTTTCGGTCTACGAGCAGTACTTC. As protein: CSVLVSVYEQYF.

The CDR3 DNA reads TGTGCCAGCAGTCCCTTCGGTACAGTGAACACTGAAGCTTTCTTT. This sequence encodes CASSPFGTVNTEAFF. The chain joins TRBV25-1 to TRBJ1-1; no reliable D call. Germline values: CDR1 MGHDK, CDR2 SYGVNS. The CDR3 extends over 15 amino acids. Trimming took off 5 bases at V and 0 bases at J, with 13 bases between the two ends. Complete variable domain (other parts from reference TRBV25-1 and TRBJ1-1): EADIYQTPRYLVIGTGKKITLECSQTMGHDKMYWYQQDPGMELHLIHYSYGVNSTEKGDLSSESTVSRIRTEHFPLTLESARPSHTSQYLCASSPFGTVNTEAFFGQGTRLTVV.

About this clone: The same CDR3 arises from other DNA sequences in this sample as well. The V gene is TRBV19, the J gene TRBJ1-3; D unclear. Trimming cost V 7 bases and J 0 bases, with 7 bases left between them. The CDR3 runs to 13 residues. Germline V gives CDR1 LNHDA, CDR2 SQIVND (reference sequence). CDR3 in DNA: TGTGCCAGTACACTCTCCTCTGGAAACACCATATATTTT. It yields the protein CASTLSSGNTIYF.

The gene calls are TRBV5-6 and TRBJ1-2, with a weak D call TRBD1 (6 bases). The length of the CDR3 is 14 residues. V shed 0 bases and J shed 5 bases, with 11 bases lying between them. The V gene's germline CDR1 is SGHDT and CDR2 YYEEEE. CDR3 nucleotide sequence: TGTGCCAGCAGCTTGGGACAGGTCGATTATGGCTACACCTTC. Translation: CASSLGQVDYGYTF.

The chain uses TRBV6-6 and TRBJ1-1; D perhaps matches TRBD1 (5 bases). Trimming cost V 2 bases and J 4 bases, with 14 bases left between them. CDR3 length: 15 amino acids. Germline loops: CDR1 MNHNY, CDR2 SVGAGI (reference sequence). DNA for the CDR3: TGTGCCAGCAGTTACCGTCAGGGTTCGACCACTGAAGCTTTCTTT. This translates into CASSYRQGSTTEAFF.

The chain carries TRBV30 and TRBJ2-3, with D maybe TRBD2 (5 bases). This CDR3 contains 18 residues. Germline V gene data show CDR1 as GTSNPN and CDR2 as SVGIG (reference sequence). Between the trimmed V and J ends, which lost 1 base and 3 bases, there was a span of 23 bases. The CDR3 bases are TGTGCCTGGAGTGGTCCCAGAGGACTCCATATACTAACAGATACGCAGTATTTT. Translating it yields CAWSGPRGLHILTDTQYF.

The CDR3 loop is CATKDRGFSEAFF. CDR3 sequence (DNA): TGTGCCACCAAGGACAGGGGGTTCTCTGAAGCTTTCTTT. The chain has TRBV10-3 and TRBJ1-1; 10 bases match TRBD1. Germline assignment: CDR1 ENHRY and CDR2 SYGVKD. The CDR3 spans 13 residues. V lost 10 bases, J lost 6 bases, and 8 bases stayed unmatched.

The gene calls are TRBV28 and TRBJ1-2; the match to TRBD1 covers 9 bases. The CDR3 is 15 residues long. Unmatched junction bases numbered 8, after V lost 5 bases and J lost 4 bases. Germline CDR1 is MDHEN and CDR2 is SYDVKM. The chain's CDR3 is CASSPGQGTGYGYTF. In nucleotides, the CDR3 is TGTGCCAGCAGTCCGGGACAGGGTACAGGCTATGGCTACACCTTC.

The J gene is TRBJ1-1, the V gene TRBV30, with 8 bases fitting TRBD1. CDR3 length: 13 amino acids. J was trimmed by 3 bases and V by 4 bases; bases with no gene match: 4. In germline, CDR1 is GTSNPN, CDR2 SVGIG (reference sequence). The CDR3 DNA is TGTGCCTGGACCCCACAGGGGGACACTGAAGCTTTCTTT. It translates to CAWTPQGDTEAFF. Together with reference TRBV30 and TRBJ1-1, the CDR3 gives the full variable domain: SQTIHQWPATLVQPVGSPLSLECTVEGTSNPNLYWYRQAAGRGLQLLFYSVGIGQISSEVPQNLSASRPQDRQFILSSKKLLLSDSGFYLCAWTPQGDTEAFFGQGTRLTVV.

The chain carries TRBV3-1 (or the pseudogene TRBV3-2) and TRBJ1-4, with a weak D call TRBD1 (6 bases). Germline CDR1 is LGHDT and CDR2 is YNNKEL (reference sequence). V lost 5 bases and J lost 5, with 12 bases in between. This CDR3 spans 14 amino acids. The CDR3 bases are TGTGCCAGCAGCAATGGACAGTTGAATGAAAAACTGTTTTTT. Translation: CASSNGQLNEKLFF.

This clone came up a few times. The V and J genes are TRBV5-5 and TRBJ1-6; no reliable D call. Germline lookup yields CDR1 SGHKS and CDR2 YYEKEE (reference sequence). The germline V and J ends were trimmed by 1 base and 7 bases, with 12 bases remaining between them. The CDR3 is 15 amino acids. CDR3 sequence: CASSLTTRENSPLHF. The DNA of the CDR3 is TGTGCCAGCAGCTTGACTACCCGAGAGAATTCACCCCTCCACTTT.

This chain links TRBV28 with TRBJ1-5; 8 bases are shared with TRBD1. V was clipped by 6 bases and J by 6 bases; unmatched bases: 7. From germline, CDR1 is MDHEN and CDR2 SYDVKM. This CDR3 region has 14 residues. The CDR3 is CASSPGGMGQPQHF. CDR3 DNA sequence: TGTGCCAGCAGCCCAGGGGGCATGGGTCAGCCCCAGCATTTT.

This clone was observed a few times. V usage is TRBV5-1 and J usage is TRBJ2-6; 8 positions agree with TRBD1. The CDR3 sequence is 17 residues long. CDR1 and CDR2 (germline): SGHRS, YFSETQ. V lost 3 bases to trimming and J lost 1 base; unmatched junction nucleotides: 6. The CDR3 loop reads CASSSTGEVSGANVLTF. CDR3 nucleotide sequence: TGCGCCAGCAGCTCGACAGGGGAAGTATCTGGGGCCAACGTCCTGACTTTC.

The rearrangement uses TRBV4-1 and TRBJ2-4; TRBD2 aligns across 16 bases. The CDR3 is 18 amino acids. Per germline, CDR1 MGHRA and CDR2 YSYEKL. V gave up 1 base and J gave up 4 bases; unmatched junction bases: 4. In nucleotides, the CDR3 is TGCGCCAGCAGCCAAGGAGGGACTAGCGGGAGGGTTAAAAACATTCAGTACTTC. This encodes CASSQGGTSGRVKNIQYF.

V usage is TRBV20-1 and J usage is TRBJ2-3; D unclear. Germline V lookup: CDR1 DFQATT, CDR2 SNEGSKA (reference sequence). V was pared by 3 bases and J by 4 bases, with 14 bases between. This CDR3 comprises 14 residues. CDR3: CSASRPRESDTQYF. The CDR3 nucleotides are TGCAGTGCTAGTAGGCCTAGAGAATCAGATACGCAGTATTTT.